The rows below give T cell receptor beta chains drawn from one sample of a study of blood T cell repertoires in COVID-19. The protocol was immunoSEQ multiplex PCR, while the TCRdb copy is restricted to in-frame clones and leaves out a portion. This sample carries under 95,000 clones, approximately 80% of them seen once, and the ten largest clones take 31%. The specimen sequenced was peripheral blood. These receptors all stem from a woman of 80 years or more with active or convalescent COVID-19. Both conserved end residues are part of each CDR3. The D gene is left open where the match is weak. Some rows have no size entry. The others give once, few or many, or a class for an expanded clone.

d_call j_call clone_size v_call cdr3_nt cdr3_aa
- TRBJ1-1 - TRBV7-9 TGTGCCAGCAGCTTCGACCCAGGCGCTGAAGCTTTCTTT CASSFDPGAEAFF
- TRBJ1-1 - TRBV18 TGTGCCAGCTCACCACCGCAGGGGACGTTAACTGAAGCTTTCTTT CASSPPQGTLTEAFF
TRBD1 TRBJ1-1 - TRBV5-1 TGCGCCAGCAACTCTAGACAGGGACTCAACGAGGCTTTCTTT CASNSRQGLNEAFF
- TRBJ2-1 - TRBV7-3 TGTGCCAGCAGCTCCTCGAGATACAATGAGCAGTTCTTC CASSSSRYNEQFF
TRBD2 TRBJ2-1 - TRBV12-5 TGTGCTAGTGGTTTGCCACCTAGCGGGCAGTCCTACAATGAGCAGTTCTTC CASGLPPSGQSYNEQFF
TRBD1 TRBJ1-1 - TRBV28 TGTGCCAGCAGTCCACTCCTAGGACAGGGTCACACTGAAGCTTTCTTT CASSPLLGQGHTEAFF
- TRBJ1-1 - TRBV7-2 TGTGCCAGCAGTGACCGGGGTTTCATGAACACTGAAGCTTTCTTT CASSDRGFMNTEAFF
- TRBJ1-6 once TRBV6-5 TGTGCCAGCAGTTACTCGGAGTTCTCCTATAATTCACCCCTCCACTTT CASSYSEFSYNSPLHF
- TRBJ1-6 - TRBV7-9 TGTGCCAGCAGCACATTACAGAATTCACCCCTCCACTTT CASSTLQNSPLHF
TRBD2 TRBJ2-1 few TRBV4-3 TGCGCCAGCAGCCAAGCTTTGGGGAGCGGGGGGGTTAATGAGCAGTTCTTC CASSQALGSGGVNEQFF
- TRBJ1-1 - TRBV28 TGTGCCAGCAGTCTGGGGGGGGACATGAACACTGAAGCTTTCTTT CASSLGGDMNTEAFF
- TRBJ1-5 - TRBV6-5 TGTGCCAGCAGTTACGATTTGGGGGGGCAGCCCCAGCATTTT CASSYDLGGQPQHF
TRBD1 TRBJ2-4 - TRBV2 TGTGCCAGCAGTGCGTTTCAGGGGGCGGGAAACATTCAGTACTTC CASSAFQGAGNIQYF
TRBD2 TRBJ2-3 - TRBV6-2/TRBV6-3 TGTGCCAGCAGTAGGACTAGCGGGGGTTCTCGCACAGATACGCAGTATTTT CASSRTSGGSRTDTQYF
TRBD1 TRBJ2-7 - TRBV19 TGTGCCAGTAGTTATACCCCGCCGGGACAGACCTACGAGCAGTACTTC CASSYTPPGQTYEQYF
TRBD1 TRBJ2-7 - TRBV7-9 TGTGCCAGCAGCACCCGACAGGGACCGTCCTACGAGCAGTACTTC CASSTRQGPSYEQYF
- TRBJ1-1 - TRBV29-1 TGCAGCGTTGGGTCAGTAAACACTGAAGCTTTCTTT CSVGSVNTEAFF
TRBD1 TRBJ2-3 - TRBV4-3 TGCGCCAGCAGGAGGGACAGGGCGACAGATACGCAGTATTTT CASRRDRATDTQYF
- TRBJ1-4 - TRBV6-6 TGTGCCAGCACAACAGGGTTAGCTAATGAAAAACTGTTTTTT CASTTGLANEKLFF
TRBD2 TRBJ2-1 - TRBV5-1 TGCGCCAGCAGTCCCGGGACTAGCGGAAATGAGCAGTTCTTC CASSPGTSGNEQFF
- TRBJ2-7 - TRBV3-1/TRBV3-2 TGTGCCAGCAGCCAAGATGACTCTCGGCAGTACTTC CASSQDDSRQYF
TRBD1 TRBJ1-1 few TRBV2 TGTGCCAGCAGACCCGAGGGGGCGACTGAGGCTTTCTTT CASRPEGATEAFF
- TRBJ1-5 - TRBV3-1/TRBV3-2 TGTGCCAGCAGCCAAAATCCAGGCAATCAGCCCCAGCATTTT CASSQNPGNQPQHF
TRBD1 TRBJ2-3 - TRBV3-1/TRBV3-2 TGTGCCAGCAGCCAAGCGAGGGGGCCAACAGATACGCAGTATTTT CASSQARGPTDTQYF
TRBD1 TRBJ1-6 - TRBV7-8 TGTGCCAGCAGCTCCCGTCCCAGGGGGCCGTTAGATAATTCACCCCTCCACTTT CASSSRPRGPLDNSPLHF
- TRBJ2-2 - TRBV11-2 TGTGCCAGCAGCCGAGGGGAGGCTGCCACCGGGGAGCTGTTTTTT CASSRGEAATGELFF
TRBD2 TRBJ2-2 - TRBV2 TGTGCCAGCAGTGAAGCGGGTGGCGGGGGGACGAACACCGGGGAGCTGTTTTTT CASSEAGGGGTNTGELFF
- TRBJ1-1 - TRBV11-1 TGTGCCAGCAGCTTTCTCGGGCGGGGTTCAGCTTTCTTT CASSFLGRGSAFF
TRBD1 TRBJ2-2 - TRBV6-5 TGTGCCAGCAGCATAACAGGGGGCGCCCCCGGGGAGCTGTTTTTT CASSITGGAPGELFF
- TRBJ2-5 - TRBV9 TGTGCCAGCAGCGTAACGCAACAGTACCAAGAGACCCAGTACTTC CASSVTQQYQETQYF
- TRBJ1-2 - TRBV3-1/TRBV3-2 TGTGCCAGCAGCCGGGTGGCCCGGAGTGGCTACACCTTC CASSRVARSGYTF
TRBD1 TRBJ1-1 - TRBV28 TGTGCCAGCATCTGGACAGGGCAGAACACTGAAGCTTTCTTT CASIWTGQNTEAFF
- TRBJ2-3 - TRBV6-5 TGTGCCAGCAGTTACTTGCCCGAGGTGGGCACAGATACGCAGTATTTT CASSYLPEVGTDTQYF
TRBD1 TRBJ2-5 - TRBV25-1 TGTGCCAGCAGTGAATACCTGGGACAGAGAAGGTACCAAGAGACCCAGTACTTC CASSEYLGQRRYQETQYF
- TRBJ2-3 - TRBV5-1 TGCGCCAGCAGCCGCCAGGGGGGCCCCGCCGATACGCAGTATTTT CASSRQGGPADTQYF
TRBD1 TRBJ2-7 - TRBV28 TGTGCCAGCAATCTACAGGGGCCCTACGAGCAGTACTTC CASNLQGPYEQYF
TRBD1 TRBJ1-2 - TRBV6-1 TGTGCCAGCAGTGAAGGAAGGGGGCGACGGAATGGCTACACCTTC CASSEGRGRRNGYTF
TRBD2 TRBJ2-3 - TRBV6-4 TGTGCCAGCAGTGAGGTAGCGGGTAACTCGCATTACACAGATACGCAGTATTTT CASSEVAGNSHYTDTQYF
- TRBJ1-1 - TRBV3-1/TRBV3-2 TGTGCCAGCAGCCGGTCAACAGGACCGGGGGTAGCTTTCTTT CASSRSTGPGVAFF
TRBD1 TRBJ1-2 - TRBV7-2 TGTGCCAGCAACTTAATGACAGGGGCTAACTATGGCTACACCTTC CASNLMTGANYGYTF
TRBD1 TRBJ2-7 - TRBV11-1 TGTGCCAGCAAATCTACCGGGACAGGGGTCGAGCAGTACTTC CASKSTGTGVEQYF
- TRBJ1-5 few TRBV24-1 TGTGCCACCAGTGACGACACCTACTTCAAGCCCCAGCATTTT CATSDDTYFKPQHF
TRBD2 TRBJ2-7 - TRBV27 TGTGCCAGCAGAGTCGCGGGAGGCGCCTCCTACGAGCAGTACTTC CASRVAGGASYEQYF
TRBD2 TRBJ2-3 - TRBV19 TGTGCCAGTAGTAATAGCGGGGGGGCGAATACGCAGTATTTT CASSNSGGANTQYF
TRBD1 TRBJ1-4 - TRBV19 TGTGCCAGTAGTATTATACAGGGGGGTGAAAAACTGTTTTTT CASSIIQGGEKLFF
- TRBJ1-4 - TRBV19 TGTGCCAGTAGTATTGGAGGAGGCGATGAAAAACTGTTTTTT CASSIGGGDEKLFF
TRBD1 TRBJ1-1 - TRBV18 TGTGCCAGCTCACCACCCTCCCGATCCACAGGGGGAAACACTGAAGCTTTCTTT CASSPPSRSTGGNTEAFF
- TRBJ1-1 - TRBV6-5 TGTGCCAGCAGTTCCATCCCCCACACTGAAGCTTTCTTT CASSSIPHTEAFF
- TRBJ2-7 once TRBV6-5 TGTGCCAGCAGACTAGCCGCCGGATACGAGCAGTACTTC CASRLAAGYEQYF
TRBD1 TRBJ1-5 - TRBV28 TGTGCCAGCAGGCCCCGGACAGGGCGGAGCAATCAGCCCCAGCATTTT CASRPRTGRSNQPQHF
TRBD1 TRBJ1-1 once TRBV4-2 TGTGCCAGCAGCCAAGACGCGGGACAGGCGAACACTGAAGCTTTCTTT CASSQDAGQANTEAFF
TRBD2 TRBJ2-3 - TRBV18 TGTGCCAGCTCACCTGGTCTAGCGGGGGGCACAGATACGCAGTATTTT CASSPGLAGGTDTQYF
- TRBJ1-1 once TRBV9 TGTGCCAGCAGCCCGAGCAGGCGTACTGAAGCTTTCTTT CASSPSRRTEAFF
- TRBJ2-2 once TRBV7-3 TGTGCCAGCAGCTCACAAAGTTCATACGGGGAGCTGTTTTTT CASSSQSSYGELFF
TRBD2 TRBJ2-5 - TRBV3-1/TRBV3-2 TGTGCCAGCAGCCGAAGGACTAGCGGGGGTAAAGAGACCCAGTACTTC CASSRRTSGGKETQYF
TRBD2 TRBJ2-5 - TRBV7-3 TGTGCCAGCAGCCAGGTAGCGGGGGGACAAGAGACCCAGTACTTC CASSQVAGGQETQYF
- TRBJ2-1 few TRBV18 TGTGCCAGCTCACCACGGAGCGACTATGAGCAGTTCTTC CASSPRSDYEQFF
TRBD1 TRBJ1-5 - TRBV4-1 TGCGCCAGCAGCCAAGCCCTGACAGGGCATCAGCCCCAGCATTTT CASSQALTGHQPQHF